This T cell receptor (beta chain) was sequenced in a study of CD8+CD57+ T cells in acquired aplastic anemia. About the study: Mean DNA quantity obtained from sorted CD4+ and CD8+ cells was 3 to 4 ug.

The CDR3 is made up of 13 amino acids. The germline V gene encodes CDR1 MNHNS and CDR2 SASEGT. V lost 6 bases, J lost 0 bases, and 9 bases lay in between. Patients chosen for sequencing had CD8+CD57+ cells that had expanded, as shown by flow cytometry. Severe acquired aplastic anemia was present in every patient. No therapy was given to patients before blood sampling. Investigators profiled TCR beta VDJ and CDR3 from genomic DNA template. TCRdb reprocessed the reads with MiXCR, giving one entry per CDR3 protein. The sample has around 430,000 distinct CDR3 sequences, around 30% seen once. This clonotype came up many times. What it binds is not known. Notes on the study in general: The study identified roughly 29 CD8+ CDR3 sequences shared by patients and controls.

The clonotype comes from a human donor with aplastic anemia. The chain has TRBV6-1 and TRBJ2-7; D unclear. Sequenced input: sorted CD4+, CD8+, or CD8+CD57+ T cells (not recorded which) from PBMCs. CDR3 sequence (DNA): TGTGCCAGCAGCGTCGGCAGCTCCTACGAGCAGTACTTC. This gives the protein CASSVGSSYEQYF.